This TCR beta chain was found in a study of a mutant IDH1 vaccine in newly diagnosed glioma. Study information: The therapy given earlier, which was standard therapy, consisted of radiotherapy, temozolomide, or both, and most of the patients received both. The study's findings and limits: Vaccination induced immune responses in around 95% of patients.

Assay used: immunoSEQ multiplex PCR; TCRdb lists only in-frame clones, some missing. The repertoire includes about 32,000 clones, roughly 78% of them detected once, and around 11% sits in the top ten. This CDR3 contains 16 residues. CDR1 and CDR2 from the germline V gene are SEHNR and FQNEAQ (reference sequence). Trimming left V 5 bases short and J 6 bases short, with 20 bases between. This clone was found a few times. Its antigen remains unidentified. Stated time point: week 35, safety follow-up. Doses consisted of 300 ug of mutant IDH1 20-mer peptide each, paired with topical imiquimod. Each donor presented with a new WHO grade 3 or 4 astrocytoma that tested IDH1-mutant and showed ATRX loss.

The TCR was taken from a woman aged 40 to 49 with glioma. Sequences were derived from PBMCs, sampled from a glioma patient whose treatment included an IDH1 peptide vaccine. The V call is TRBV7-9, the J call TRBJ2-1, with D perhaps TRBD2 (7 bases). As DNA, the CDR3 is TGTGCCAGCAGCAAGACGGGGGCGGGGGATAGCAATGAGCAGTTCTTC. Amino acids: CASSKTGAGDSNEQFF.